The entry below describes one T cell receptor (beta chain). The entry originates in a study of OX40 agonist ivuxolimab in advanced cancers. Looking at the study overall: Participants averaged approximately 61 years of age (range roughly 23 to 90) and were roughly 80% male. Earlier treatment with anti-PD-1, anti-PD-L1 or anti-CTLA-4 was permitted, and 30% to 40% had received some.

Produced via immunoSEQ multiplex PCR; TCRdb's table is partial and in-frame only. The sample includes tens of thousands of clones, 85% seen only once; the top ten take 3.5% to 4%. Germline assignment: CDR1 SGHVS and CDR2 FQNEAQ. This CDR3 is 14 amino acids long. Trimming took off 4 bases at V and 7 bases at J, with 17 bases between the two ends. The sequence derives from an adult with an advanced solid tumor such as melanoma, head and neck, liver or kidney cancer. The genes are TRBV7-8 and TRBJ2-7; D call uncertain. The specimen comprised CD4+ or CD8+ T cells sorted from blood, sampled in a trial of the OX40 agonist ivuxolimab. In DNA, the CDR3 is TGTGCCAGCAGCTCCTGGACCGTCGAAAAAGAGCAGTACTTC. The encoded protein is CASSSWTVEKEQYF.